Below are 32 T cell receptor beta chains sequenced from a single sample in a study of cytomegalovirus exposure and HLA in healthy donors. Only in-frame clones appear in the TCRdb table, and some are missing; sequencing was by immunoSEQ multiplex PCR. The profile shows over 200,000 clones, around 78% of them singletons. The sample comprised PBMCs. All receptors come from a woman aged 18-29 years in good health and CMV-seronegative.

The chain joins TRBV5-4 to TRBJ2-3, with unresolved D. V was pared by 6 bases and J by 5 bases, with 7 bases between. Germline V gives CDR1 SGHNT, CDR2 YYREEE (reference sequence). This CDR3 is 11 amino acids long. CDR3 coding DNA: TGTGCCAGCACTTCTCAAGATACGCAGTATTTT. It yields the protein CASTSQDTQYF.

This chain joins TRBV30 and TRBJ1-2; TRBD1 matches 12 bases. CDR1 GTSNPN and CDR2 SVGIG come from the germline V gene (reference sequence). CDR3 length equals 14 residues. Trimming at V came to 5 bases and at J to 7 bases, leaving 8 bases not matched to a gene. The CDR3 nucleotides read TGTGCCTGGGGGGGACAGGGGGCTCTGGCTGGCTACACCTTC. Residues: CAWGGQGALAGYTF.

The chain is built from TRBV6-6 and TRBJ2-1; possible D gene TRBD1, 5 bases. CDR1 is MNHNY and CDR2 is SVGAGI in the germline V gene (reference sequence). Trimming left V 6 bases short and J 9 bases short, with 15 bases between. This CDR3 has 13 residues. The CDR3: CASSSDLRAEQFF. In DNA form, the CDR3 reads TGTGCCAGCAGCTCCGACCTCAGGGCTGAGCAGTTCTTC.

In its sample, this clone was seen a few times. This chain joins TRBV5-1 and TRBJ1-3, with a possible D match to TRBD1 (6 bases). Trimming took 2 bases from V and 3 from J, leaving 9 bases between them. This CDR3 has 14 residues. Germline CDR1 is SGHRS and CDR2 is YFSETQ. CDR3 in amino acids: CASSFTGFGNTIYF. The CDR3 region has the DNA TGCGCCAGCAGCTTTACAGGGTTTGGAAACACCATATATTTT.

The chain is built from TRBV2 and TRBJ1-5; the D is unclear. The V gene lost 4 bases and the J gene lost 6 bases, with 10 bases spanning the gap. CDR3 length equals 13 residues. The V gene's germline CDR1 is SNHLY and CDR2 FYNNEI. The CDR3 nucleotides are TGTGCCAGCAGTGGTTGGGGTGGTCAGCCCCAGCATTTT. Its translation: CASSGWGGQPQHF.

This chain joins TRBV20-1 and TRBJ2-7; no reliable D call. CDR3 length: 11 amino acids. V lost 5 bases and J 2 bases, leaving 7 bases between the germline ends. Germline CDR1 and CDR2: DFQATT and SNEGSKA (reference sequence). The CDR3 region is CSARATYEQYF. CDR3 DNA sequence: TGCAGTGCTCGAGCAACCTACGAGCAGTACTTC.

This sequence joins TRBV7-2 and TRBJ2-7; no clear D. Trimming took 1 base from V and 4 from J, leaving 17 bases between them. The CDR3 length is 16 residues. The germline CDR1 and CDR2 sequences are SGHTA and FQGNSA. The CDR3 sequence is CASSLENYSPSYEQYF. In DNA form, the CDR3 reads TGTGCCAGCAGCTTAGAGAATTACAGTCCCTCGTACGAGCAGTACTTC.

The CDR3 region is CASSTGLENQPQHF. The CDR3 DNA reads as TGTGCCAGCAGTACCGGACTGGAGAATCAGCCCCAGCATTTT. The rearrangement joins TRBV6-5 to TRBJ1-5; no clear D gene. V lost 5 bases and J 4 bases, leaving 12 bases between the germline ends. The CDR3 length is 14 residues. Germline V lookup: CDR1 MNHEY, CDR2 SVGAGI.

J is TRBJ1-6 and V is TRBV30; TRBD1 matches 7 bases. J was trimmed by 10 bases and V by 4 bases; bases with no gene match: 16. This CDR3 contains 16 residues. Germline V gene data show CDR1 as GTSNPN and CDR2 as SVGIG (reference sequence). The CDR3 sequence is CAWNLRMGSGGSPLHF. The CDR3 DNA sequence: TGTGCCTGGAACCTTAGGATGGGGTCAGGGGGGTCACCCCTCCACTTT.

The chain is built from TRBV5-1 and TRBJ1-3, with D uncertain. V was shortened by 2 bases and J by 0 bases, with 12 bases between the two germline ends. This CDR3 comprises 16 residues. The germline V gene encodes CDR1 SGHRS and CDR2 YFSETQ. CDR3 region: CASSLIPHGSGNTIYF. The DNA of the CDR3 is TGCGCCAGCAGCTTAATCCCCCACGGCTCTGGAAACACCATATATTTT. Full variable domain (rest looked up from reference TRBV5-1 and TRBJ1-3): KAGVTQTPRYLIKTRGQQVTLSCSPISGHRSVSWYQQTPGQGLQFLFEYFSETQRNKGNFPGRFSGRQFSNSRSEMNVSTLELGDSALYLCASSLIPHGSGNTIYFGEGSWLTVV.

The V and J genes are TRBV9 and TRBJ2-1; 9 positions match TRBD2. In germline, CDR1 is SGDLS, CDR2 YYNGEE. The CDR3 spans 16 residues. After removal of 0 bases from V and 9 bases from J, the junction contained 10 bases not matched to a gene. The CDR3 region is CASSVGTSDRPSEQFF. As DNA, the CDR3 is TGTGCCAGCAGCGTAGGGACTAGCGATAGACCCAGTGAGCAGTTCTTC.

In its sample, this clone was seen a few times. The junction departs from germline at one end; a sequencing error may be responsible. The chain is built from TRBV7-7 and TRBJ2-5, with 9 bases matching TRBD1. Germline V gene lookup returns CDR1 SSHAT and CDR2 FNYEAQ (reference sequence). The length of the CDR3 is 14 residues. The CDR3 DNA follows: TGTGCTAGCAGCTTGAAGGGACAGGGAGAGACCCAGTACTTC. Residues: CASSLKGQGETQYF. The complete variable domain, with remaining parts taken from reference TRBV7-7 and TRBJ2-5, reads GAGVSQSPRYKVTKRGQDVTLRCDPISSHATLYWYQQALGQGPEFLTYFNYEAQPDKSGLPSDRFSAERPEGSISTLTIQRTEQRDSAMYRCASSLKGQGETQYFGPGTRLLVL.

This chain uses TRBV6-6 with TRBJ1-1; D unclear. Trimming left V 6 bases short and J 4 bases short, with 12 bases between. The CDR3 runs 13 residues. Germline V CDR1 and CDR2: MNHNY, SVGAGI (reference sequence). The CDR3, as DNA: TGTGCCAGCAGCCTACTCTCGGGCACTGAAGCTTTCTTT. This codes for CASSLLSGTEAFF.

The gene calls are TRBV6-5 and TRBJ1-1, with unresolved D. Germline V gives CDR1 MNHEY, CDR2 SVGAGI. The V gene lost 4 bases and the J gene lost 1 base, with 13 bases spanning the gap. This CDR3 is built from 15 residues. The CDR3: CASSSDRASNTEAFF. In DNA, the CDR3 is TGTGCCAGCAGTTCTGACCGGGCCTCGAACACTGAAGCTTTCTTT.

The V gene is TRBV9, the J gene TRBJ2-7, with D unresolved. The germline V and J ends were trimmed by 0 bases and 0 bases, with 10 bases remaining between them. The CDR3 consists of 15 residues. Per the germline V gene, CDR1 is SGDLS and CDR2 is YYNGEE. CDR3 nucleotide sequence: TGTGCCAGCAGCGTAGCTCCGGGCACCTCCTACGAGCAGTACTTC. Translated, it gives CASSVAPGTSYEQYF.

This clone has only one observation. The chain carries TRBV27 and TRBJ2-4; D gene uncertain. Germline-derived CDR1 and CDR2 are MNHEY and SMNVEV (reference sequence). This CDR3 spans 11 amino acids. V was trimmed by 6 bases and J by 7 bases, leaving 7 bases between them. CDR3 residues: CASRIGNIQYF. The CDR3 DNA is TGTGCCAGCAGAATTGGGAACATTCAGTACTTC.

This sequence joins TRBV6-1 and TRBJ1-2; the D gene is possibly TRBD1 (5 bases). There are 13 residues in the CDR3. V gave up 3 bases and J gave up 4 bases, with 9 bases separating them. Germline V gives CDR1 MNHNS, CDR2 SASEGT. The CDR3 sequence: CASSDRDPYGYTF. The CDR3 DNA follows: TGTGCCAGCAGTGACAGGGATCCCTATGGCTACACCTTC.

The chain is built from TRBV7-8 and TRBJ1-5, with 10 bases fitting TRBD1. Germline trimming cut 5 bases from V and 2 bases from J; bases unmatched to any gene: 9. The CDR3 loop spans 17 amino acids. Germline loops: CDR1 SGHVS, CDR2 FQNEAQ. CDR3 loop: CASSDRGRNSGNQPQHF. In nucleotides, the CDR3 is TGTGCCAGCAGCGACAGGGGGCGGAATAGTGGCAATCAGCCCCAGCATTTT.

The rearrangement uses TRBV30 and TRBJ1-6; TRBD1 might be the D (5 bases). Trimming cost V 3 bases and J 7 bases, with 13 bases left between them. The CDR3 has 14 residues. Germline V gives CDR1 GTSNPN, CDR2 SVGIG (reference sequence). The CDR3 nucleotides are TGTGCCTGGAGCGCCGGGACGACGAATTCACCCCTCCACTTT. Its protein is CAWSAGTTNSPLHF.

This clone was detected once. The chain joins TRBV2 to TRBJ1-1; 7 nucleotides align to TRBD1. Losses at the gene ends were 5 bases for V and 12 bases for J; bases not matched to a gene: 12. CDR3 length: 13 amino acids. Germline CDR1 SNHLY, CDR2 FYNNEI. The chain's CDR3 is CASSSDRDSHSFF. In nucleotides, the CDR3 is TGTGCCAGCAGTTCGGATCGGGACAGCCACTCTTTCTTT.

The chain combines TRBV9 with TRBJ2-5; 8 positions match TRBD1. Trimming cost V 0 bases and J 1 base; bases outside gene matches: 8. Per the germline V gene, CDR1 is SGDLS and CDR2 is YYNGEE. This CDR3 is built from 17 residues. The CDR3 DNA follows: TGTGCCAGCAGCGTAGAGGGACAGGAGACCCTCCAAGAGACCCAGTACTTC. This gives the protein CASSVEGQETLQETQYF. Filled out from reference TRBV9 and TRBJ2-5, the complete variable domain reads DSGVTQTPKHLITATGQRVTLRCSPRSGDLSVYWYQQSLDQGLQFLIQYYNGEERAKGNILERFSAQQFPDLHSELNLSSLELGDSALYFCASSVEGQETLQETQYFGPGTRLLVL.

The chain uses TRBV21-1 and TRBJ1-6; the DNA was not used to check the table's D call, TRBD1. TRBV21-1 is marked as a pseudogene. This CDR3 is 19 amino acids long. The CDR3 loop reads CASRADQGARTPYNSPLHF. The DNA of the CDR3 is TGTGCCAGCAGAGCAGACCAGGGGGCGCGTACCCCTTATAATTCACCCCTCCACTTT.

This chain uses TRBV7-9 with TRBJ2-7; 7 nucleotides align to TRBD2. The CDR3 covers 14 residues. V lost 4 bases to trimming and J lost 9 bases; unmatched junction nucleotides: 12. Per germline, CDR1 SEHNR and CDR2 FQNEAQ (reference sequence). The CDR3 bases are TGTGCCAGCAGCTGGGGCGGGGGAGAACGGGTGCAGTACTTC. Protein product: CASSWGGGERVQYF.

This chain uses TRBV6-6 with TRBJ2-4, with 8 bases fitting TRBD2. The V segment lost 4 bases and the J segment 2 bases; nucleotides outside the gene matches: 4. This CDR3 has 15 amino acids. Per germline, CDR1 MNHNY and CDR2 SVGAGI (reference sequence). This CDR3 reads CASSSAGATKNIQYF. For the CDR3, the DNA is TGTGCCAGCAGTTCAGCGGGAGCGACCAAAAACATTCAGTACTTC.

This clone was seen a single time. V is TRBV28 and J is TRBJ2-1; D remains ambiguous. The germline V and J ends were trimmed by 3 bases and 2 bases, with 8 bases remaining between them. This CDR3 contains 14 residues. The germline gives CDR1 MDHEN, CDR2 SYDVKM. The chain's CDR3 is CASSFRAAYNEQFF. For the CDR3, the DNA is TGTGCCAGCAGTTTCCGAGCCGCCTACAATGAGCAGTTCTTC.

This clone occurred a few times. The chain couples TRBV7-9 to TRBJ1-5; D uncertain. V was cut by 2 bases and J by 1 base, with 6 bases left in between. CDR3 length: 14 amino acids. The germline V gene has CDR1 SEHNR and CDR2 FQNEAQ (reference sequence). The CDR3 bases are TGTGCCAGCAGCTTATCAGCAAGCAATCAGCCCCAGCATTTT. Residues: CASSLSASNQPQHF.

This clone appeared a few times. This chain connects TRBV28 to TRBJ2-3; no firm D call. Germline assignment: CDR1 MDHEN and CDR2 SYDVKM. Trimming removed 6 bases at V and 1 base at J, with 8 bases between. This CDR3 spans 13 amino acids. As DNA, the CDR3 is TGTGCCAGCAGCCCCGAAGGCACAGATACGCAGTATTTT. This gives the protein CASSPEGTDTQYF. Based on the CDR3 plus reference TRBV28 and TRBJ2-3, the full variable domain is DVKVTQSSRYLVKRTGEKVFLECVQDMDHENMFWYRQDPGLGLRLIYFSYDVKMKEKGDIPEGYSVSREKKERFSLILESASTNQTSMYLCASSPEGTDTQYFGPGTRLTVL.

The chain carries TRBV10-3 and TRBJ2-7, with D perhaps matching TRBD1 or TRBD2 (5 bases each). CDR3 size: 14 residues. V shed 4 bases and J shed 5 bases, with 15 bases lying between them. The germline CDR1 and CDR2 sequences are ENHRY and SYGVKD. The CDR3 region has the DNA TGTGCCATCAGTGGGTTTGAGGGGCGCGACGAGCAGTACTTC. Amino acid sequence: CAISGFEGRDEQYF.

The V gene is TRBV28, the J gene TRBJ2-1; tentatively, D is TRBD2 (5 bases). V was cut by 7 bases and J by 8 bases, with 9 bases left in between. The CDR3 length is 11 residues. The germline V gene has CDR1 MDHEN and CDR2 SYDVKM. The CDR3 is CASMEEDEQFF. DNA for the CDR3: TGTGCCAGCATGGAGGAAGATGAGCAGTTCTTC.

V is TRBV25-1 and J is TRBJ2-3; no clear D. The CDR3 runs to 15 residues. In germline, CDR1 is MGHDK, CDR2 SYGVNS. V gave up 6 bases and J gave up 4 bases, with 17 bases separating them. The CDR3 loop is CASRSPLGRADTQYF. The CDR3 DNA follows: TGTGCCAGCAGATCCCCCCTAGGGCGCGCAGATACGCAGTATTTT.

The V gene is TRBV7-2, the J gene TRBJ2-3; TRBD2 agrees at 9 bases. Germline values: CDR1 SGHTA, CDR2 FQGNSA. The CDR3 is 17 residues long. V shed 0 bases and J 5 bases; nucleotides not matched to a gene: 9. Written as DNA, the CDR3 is TGTGCCAGCAGCTTAGCTGGCGGGAGGGTTCGGGGAGATACGCAGTATTTT. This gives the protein CASSLAGGRVRGDTQYF. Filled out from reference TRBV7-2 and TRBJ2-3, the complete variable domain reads GAGVSQSPSNKVTEKGKDVELRCDPISGHTALYWYRQSLGQGLEFLIYFQGNSAPDKSGLPSDRFSAERTGGSVSTLTIQRTQQEDSAVYLCASSLAGGRVRGDTQYFGPGTRLTVL.

The CDR3 DNA follows: TGTGCCAGCAGTTTATCCCCCCCGGGCCTGGTGAACACTGAAGCTTTCTTT. Protein: CASSLSPPGLVNTEAFF. J is TRBJ1-1 and V is TRBV27; no clear D. Per germline, CDR1 MNHEY and CDR2 SMNVEV (reference sequence). This CDR3 region has 17 residues. V was trimmed by 0 bases and J by 0 bases, leaving 14 bases between them.